The 6 T cell receptor beta chains below were found in one sample sequenced in a study of response to subunit inactivated influenza vaccine. TCRdb re-derived calls from the RT-PCR reads in MiXCR, one entry per CDR3 protein. The table has just over 300,000 distinct CDR3 sequences, around a fifth seen once. Here the sequenced sample was PBMCs from blood, taken 21 months after vaccination. The origin of the receptors is a man aged 50-75 years who received an inactivated influenza vaccine.

This clonotype was detected only a few times. The chain employs TRBV6-2 or TRBV6-3 and TRBJ1-2; 7 nucleotides agree with TRBD1. V was clipped by 3 bases and J by 5 bases; unmatched bases: 27. Germline V gene lookup returns CDR1 MNHEY and CDR2 SVGEGT. The CDR3 has 21 amino acids. The CDR3 here is CASSYQTTGKANRGANYGYTF. CDR3 sequence (DNA): TGTGCCAGCAGTTATCAAACCACAGGAAAGGCCAACAGGGGCGCAAATTATGGCTACACCTTC.

V usage is TRBV12-3 or TRBV12-4 and J usage is TRBJ1-1; no firm D call. V lost 5 bases and J 1 base, leaving 26 bases between the germline ends. The CDR3 totals 19 residues. This CDR3 reads CASSPTRVWGGVANTEAFF. The CDR3 nucleotides are TGTGCCAGCAGTCCCACGAGAGTCTGGGGTGGAGTTGCGAACACTGAAGCTTTCTTT.

There are a few counts of this clonotype. The chain is built from TRBV20-1 and TRBJ2-7, with 10 bases matching TRBD2. Germline V gives CDR1 DFQATT, CDR2 SNEGSKA (reference sequence). J was trimmed by 3 bases and V by 5 bases; bases with no gene match: 7. This CDR3 is 14 amino acids long. In nucleotides, the CDR3 is TGCAGTGCTTTTAGACTAGCGGGTAGCTACGAGCAGTACTTC. Translating it yields CSAFRLAGSYEQYF.

The chain combines TRBV19 with TRBJ2-5; 8 nucleotides line up with TRBD1. Trimming removed 8 bases from V and 5 bases from J; junction bases left unmatched: 16. There are 16 residues in the CDR3. Per the germline V gene, CDR1 is LNHDA and CDR2 is SQIVND (reference sequence). As DNA, the CDR3 is TGTGCCAGTTCCGGACAGGGTCGACTGCGAGGGGAGACCCAGTACTTC. Translation gives CASSGQGRLRGETQYF.

In its sample, this clonotype was seen a few times. This chain uses TRBV6-1 with TRBJ1-1, with 9 positions matching TRBD1. Germline loops: CDR1 MNHNS, CDR2 SASEGT. CDR3 size: 16 residues. The trim removed 6 bases at V and 2 bases at J, leaving 10 bases unmatched. In DNA form, the CDR3 reads TGTGCCAGCAGGGACTGGGGGACAGGGCCCAACACTGAAGCTTTCTTT. As protein: CASRDWGTGPNTEAFF.

V gene TRBV20-1 combines with J gene TRBJ1-5, with 7 bases lining up with TRBD1. The germline V gene has CDR1 DFQATT and CDR2 SNEGSKA (reference sequence). This CDR3 is built from 15 residues. V gave up 2 bases and J gave up 4 bases; unmatched junction bases: 8. DNA of the CDR3: TGCAGTGCTAGAACCCCCGGGACAGTGAATCAGCCCCAGCATTTT. It is translated as CSARTPGTVNQPQHF.